This T cell receptor (beta chain) was identified in a study of OX40 agonist ivuxolimab in advanced cancers. Across the whole study: Partial responses were achieved by three patients: one hepatocellular carcinoma, two cutaneous melanoma.

V lost 1 base and J lost 3; bases outside the gene matches: 16. This CDR3 spans 18 amino acids. Sequencing used immunoSEQ multiplex PCR; TCRdb keeps in-frame clones, though not all of them. The data contain some 69,000 clones, 80% to 85% of them seen just once; the ten biggest clones take up 2% to 2.5%. The sequence was collected from an adult with an advanced solid tumor such as melanoma, head and neck, liver or kidney cancer. Sequenced material: CD4+ or CD8+ T cells sorted from blood, taken in a trial of the OX40 agonist ivuxolimab. V and J are TRBV5-3 and TRBJ2-7; the match to TRBD1 covers 7 bases. TRBV5-3 is an open reading frame whose function is uncertain. CDR3 nucleotide sequence: TGTGCCAGAAGCTTGCTAGCACAGAGACAGGGCGTCGACTACGAGCAGTACTTC. This codes for CARSLLAQRQGVDYEQYF.